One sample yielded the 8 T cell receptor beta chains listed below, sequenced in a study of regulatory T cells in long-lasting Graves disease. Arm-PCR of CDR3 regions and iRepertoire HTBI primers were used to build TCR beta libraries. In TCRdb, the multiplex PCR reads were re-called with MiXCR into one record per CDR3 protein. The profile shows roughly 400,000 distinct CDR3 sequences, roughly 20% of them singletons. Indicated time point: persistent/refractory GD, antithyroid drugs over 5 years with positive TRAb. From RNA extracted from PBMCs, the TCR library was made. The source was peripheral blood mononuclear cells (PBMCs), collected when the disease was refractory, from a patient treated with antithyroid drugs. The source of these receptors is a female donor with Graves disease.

The CDR3 loop reads CSAKRDRPYEQYF. The CDR3 DNA reads as TGCAGTGCCAAGAGGGACCGCCCCTACGAGCAGTACTTC. The rearrangement joins TRBV20-1 to TRBJ2-7; tentatively, D is TRBD1 or TRBD2 (5 bases each). The CDR3 loop spans 13 amino acids. The V and J ends lost 6 bases and 2 bases respectively, with 14 bases between them. CDR1 is DFQATT and CDR2 is SNEGSKA in the germline V gene (reference sequence).

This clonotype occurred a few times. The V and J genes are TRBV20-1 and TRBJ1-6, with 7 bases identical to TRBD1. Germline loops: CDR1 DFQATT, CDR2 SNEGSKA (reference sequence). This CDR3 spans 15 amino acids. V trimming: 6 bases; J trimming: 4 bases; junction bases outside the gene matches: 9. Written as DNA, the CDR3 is TGCAGTGCGACGACAGGGAGCCTTTATAATTCACCCCTCCACTTT. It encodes CSATTGSLYNSPLHF.

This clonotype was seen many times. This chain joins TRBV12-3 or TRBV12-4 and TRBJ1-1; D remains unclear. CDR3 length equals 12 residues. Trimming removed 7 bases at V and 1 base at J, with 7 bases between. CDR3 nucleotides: TGTGCCAGCATGCGAGAGAACACTGAAGCTTTCTTT. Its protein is CASMRENTEAFF.

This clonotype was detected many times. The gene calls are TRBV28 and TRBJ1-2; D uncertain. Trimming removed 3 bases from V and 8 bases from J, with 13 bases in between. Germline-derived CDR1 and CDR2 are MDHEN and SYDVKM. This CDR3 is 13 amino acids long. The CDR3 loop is CASSFGRAWGYTF. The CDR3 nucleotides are TGTGCCAGCAGTTTTGGTAGGGCCTGGGGCTACACCTTC.

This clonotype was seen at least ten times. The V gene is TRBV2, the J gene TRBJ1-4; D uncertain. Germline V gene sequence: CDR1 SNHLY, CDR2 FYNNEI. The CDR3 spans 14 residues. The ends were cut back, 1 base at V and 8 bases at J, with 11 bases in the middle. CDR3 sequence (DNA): TGTGCCAGCAGTGAAGAGGGAGGTTTAGAAAAACTGTTTTTT. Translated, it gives CASSEEGGLEKLFF. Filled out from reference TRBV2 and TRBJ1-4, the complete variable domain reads EPEVTQTPSHQVTQMGQEVILRCVPISNHLYFYWYRQILGQKVEFLVSFYNNEISEKSEIFDDQFSVERPDGSNFTLKIRSTKLEDSAMYFCASSEEGGLEKLFFGSGTQLSVL.

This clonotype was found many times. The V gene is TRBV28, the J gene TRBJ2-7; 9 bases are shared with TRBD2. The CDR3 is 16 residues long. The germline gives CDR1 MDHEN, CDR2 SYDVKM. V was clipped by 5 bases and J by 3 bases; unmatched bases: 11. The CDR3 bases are TGTGCCAGCAGTCCCCAGAGGCTAGCGGGACTCTACGAGCAGTACTTC. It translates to CASSPQRLAGLYEQYF.

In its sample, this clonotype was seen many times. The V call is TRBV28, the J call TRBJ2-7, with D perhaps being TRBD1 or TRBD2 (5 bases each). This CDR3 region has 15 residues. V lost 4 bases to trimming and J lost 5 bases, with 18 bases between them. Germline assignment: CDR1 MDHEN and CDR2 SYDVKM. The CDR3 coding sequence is TGTGCCAGCAGTTCCGGGACCCTTGGGCGAGACGAGCAGTACTTC. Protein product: CASSSGTLGRDEQYF.

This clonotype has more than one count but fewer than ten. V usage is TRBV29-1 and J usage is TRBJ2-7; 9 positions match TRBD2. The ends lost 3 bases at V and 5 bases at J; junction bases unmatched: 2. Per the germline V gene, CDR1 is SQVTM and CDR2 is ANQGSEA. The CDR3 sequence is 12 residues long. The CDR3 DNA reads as TGCAGCGTTGAGGCTAGCGGGAACGAGCAGTACTTC. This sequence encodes CSVEASGNEQYF.